The clone carrying this T cell receptor beta chain was recorded at least ten times. What it binds is unknown. TCRdb fed the reads into MiXCR, producing one record per CDR3 protein. The sample shows 450,000 to 600,000 distinct CDR3 sequences, about 11% of them seen only once. The sample comes from a study of T cell repertoires in cytomegalovirus infection. Study observations and caveats: Summed frequency of public TCR beta families distinguished CMV carriers with the relevant HLA.

Germline lookup yields CDR1 LNHDA and CDR2 SQIVND (reference sequence). This CDR3 contains 15 residues. Losses at the gene ends were 7 bases for V and 5 bases for J; bases not matched to a gene: 11. This receptor was taken from a human donor in good health (CMV status not recorded). Some clones in this sample may be carry-over from other donors' samples. The sequencing sample was made of PBMCs. This rearrangement joins TRBV19 to TRBJ1-3, with 7 bases matching TRBD1. Written as DNA, the CDR3 is TGTGCCAGTACCTCCGCGACAGGGAATAGAAACACCATATATTTT. This codes for CASTSATGNRNTIYF.